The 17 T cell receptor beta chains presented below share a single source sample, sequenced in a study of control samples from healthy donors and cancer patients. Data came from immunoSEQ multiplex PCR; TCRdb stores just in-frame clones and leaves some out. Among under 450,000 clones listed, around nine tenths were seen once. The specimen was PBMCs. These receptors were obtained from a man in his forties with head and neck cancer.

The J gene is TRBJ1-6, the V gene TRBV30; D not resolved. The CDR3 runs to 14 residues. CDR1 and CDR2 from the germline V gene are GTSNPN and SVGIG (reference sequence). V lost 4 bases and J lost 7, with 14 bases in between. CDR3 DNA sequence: TGTGCCTGGATGCGGGATAGCGGGAATTCACCCCTCCACTTT. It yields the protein CAWMRDSGNSPLHF.

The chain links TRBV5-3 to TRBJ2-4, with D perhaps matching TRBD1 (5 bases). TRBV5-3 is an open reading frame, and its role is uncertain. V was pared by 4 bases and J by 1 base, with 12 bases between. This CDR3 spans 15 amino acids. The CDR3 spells CARSPTGAAKNIQYF. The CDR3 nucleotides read TGTGCCAGAAGCCCCACAGGAGCGGCCAAAAACATTCAGTACTTC.

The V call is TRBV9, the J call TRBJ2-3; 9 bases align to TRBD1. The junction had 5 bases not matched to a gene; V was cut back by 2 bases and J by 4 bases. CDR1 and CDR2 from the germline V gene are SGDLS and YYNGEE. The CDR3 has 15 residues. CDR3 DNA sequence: TGTGCCAGCAGCGTTCGGGACAGGGAAGCAGATACGCAGTATTTT. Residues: CASSVRDREADTQYF.

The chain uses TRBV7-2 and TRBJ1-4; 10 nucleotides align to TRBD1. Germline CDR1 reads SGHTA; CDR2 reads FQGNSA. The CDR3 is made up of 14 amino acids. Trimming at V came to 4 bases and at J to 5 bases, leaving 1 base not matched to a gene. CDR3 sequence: CASSWGQGNEKLFF. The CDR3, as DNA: TGTGCCAGCAGCTGGGGACAGGGGAATGAAAAACTGTTTTTT.

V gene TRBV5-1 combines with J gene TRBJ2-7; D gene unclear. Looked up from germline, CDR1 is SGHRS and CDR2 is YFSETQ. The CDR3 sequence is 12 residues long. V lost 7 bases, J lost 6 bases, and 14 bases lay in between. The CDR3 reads CASGTGQSEQYF. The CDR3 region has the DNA TGCGCCAGCGGAACCGGGCAATCCGAGCAGTACTTC.

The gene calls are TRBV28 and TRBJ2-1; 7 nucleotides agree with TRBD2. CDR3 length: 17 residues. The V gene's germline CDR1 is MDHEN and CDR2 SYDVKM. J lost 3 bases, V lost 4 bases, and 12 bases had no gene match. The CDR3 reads CASSSPFRAGSYNEQFF. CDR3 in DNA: TGTGCCAGCAGTTCCCCCTTTAGAGCGGGAAGCTACAATGAGCAGTTCTTC.

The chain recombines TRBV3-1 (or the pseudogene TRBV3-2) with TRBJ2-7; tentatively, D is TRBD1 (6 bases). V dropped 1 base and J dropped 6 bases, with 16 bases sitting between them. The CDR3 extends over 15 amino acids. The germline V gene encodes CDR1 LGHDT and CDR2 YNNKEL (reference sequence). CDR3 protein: CASSQGDIGSSEQYF. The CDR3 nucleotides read TGTGCCAGCAGCCAAGGGGACATAGGGTCTTCCGAGCAGTACTTC.

The CDR3 here is CASIGPGGLTGELFF. In DNA, the CDR3 is TGTGCCAGCATCGGGCCAGGGGGCTTAACCGGGGAGCTGTTTTTT. The rearrangement uses TRBV2 and TRBJ2-2; TRBD1 aligns across 8 bases. The CDR3 covers 15 residues. CDR1 is SNHLY, CDR2 FYNNEI, per germline. With V trimmed by 7 bases and J by 5 bases, 9 bases remained unmatched.

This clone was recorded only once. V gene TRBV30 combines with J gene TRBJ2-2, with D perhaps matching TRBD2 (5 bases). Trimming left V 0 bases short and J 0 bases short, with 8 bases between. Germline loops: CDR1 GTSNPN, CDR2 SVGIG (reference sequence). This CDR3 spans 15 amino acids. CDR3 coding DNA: TGTGCCTGGAGTGTACTGGAGGCGAACACCGGGGAGCTGTTTTTT. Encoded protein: CAWSVLEANTGELFF.

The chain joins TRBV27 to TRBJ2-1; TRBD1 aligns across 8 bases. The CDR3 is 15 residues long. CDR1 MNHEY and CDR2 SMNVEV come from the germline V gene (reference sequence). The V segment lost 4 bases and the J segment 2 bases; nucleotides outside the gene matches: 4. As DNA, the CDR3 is TGTGCCAGCAGTTCCCAGGGGGCCCCCTACAATGAGCAGTTCTTC. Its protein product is CASSSQGAPYNEQFF.

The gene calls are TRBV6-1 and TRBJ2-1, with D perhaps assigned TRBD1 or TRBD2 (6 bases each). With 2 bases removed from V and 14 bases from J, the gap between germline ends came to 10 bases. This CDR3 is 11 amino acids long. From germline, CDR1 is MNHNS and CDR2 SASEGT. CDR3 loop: CASSEPGGEFF. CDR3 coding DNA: TGTGCCAGCAGTGAACCCGGGGGCGAGTTCTTC.

CDR3 in amino acids: CASSPTSGYNEQFF. The CDR3, as DNA: TGTGCCAGCAGCCCAACTAGCGGTTACAATGAGCAGTTCTTC. The chain is built from TRBV7-9 and TRBJ2-1; 8 nucleotides match TRBD2. Germline loops: CDR1 SEHNR, CDR2 FQNEAQ (reference sequence). Unmatched junction bases numbered 4, after V lost 5 bases and J lost 4 bases. The CDR3 length is 14 residues.

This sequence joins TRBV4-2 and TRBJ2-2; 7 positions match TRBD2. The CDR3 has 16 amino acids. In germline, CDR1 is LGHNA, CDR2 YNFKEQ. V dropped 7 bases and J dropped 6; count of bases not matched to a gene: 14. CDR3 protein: CASNWVGGLDAGELFF. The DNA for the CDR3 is TGTGCCAGCAACTGGGTGGGCGGACTAGACGCCGGGGAGCTGTTTTTT.

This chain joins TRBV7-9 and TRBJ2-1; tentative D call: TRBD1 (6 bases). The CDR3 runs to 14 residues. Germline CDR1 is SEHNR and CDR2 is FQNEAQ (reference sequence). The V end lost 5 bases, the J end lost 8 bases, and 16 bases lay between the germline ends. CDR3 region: CASSLTGFADEQFF. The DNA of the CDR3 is TGTGCCAGCAGCCTAACAGGGTTCGCGGATGAGCAGTTCTTC.

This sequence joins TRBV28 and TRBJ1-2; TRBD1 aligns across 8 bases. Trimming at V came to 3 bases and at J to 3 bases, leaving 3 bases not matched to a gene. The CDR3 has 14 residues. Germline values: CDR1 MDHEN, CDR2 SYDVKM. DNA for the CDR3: TGTGCCAGCAGTTTGGACAGGGATTACTATGGCTACACCTTC. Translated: CASSLDRDYYGYTF.

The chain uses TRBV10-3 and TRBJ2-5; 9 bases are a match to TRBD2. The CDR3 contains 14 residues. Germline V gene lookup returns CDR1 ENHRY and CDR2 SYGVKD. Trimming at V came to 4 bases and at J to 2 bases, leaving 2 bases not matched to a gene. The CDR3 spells CAISGAGGQETQYF. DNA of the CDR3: TGTGCCATCAGTGGAGCGGGGGGTCAAGAGACCCAGTACTTC.

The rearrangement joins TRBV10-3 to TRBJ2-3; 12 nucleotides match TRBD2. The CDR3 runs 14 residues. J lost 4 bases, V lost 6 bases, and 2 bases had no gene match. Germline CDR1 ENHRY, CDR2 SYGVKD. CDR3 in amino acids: CAISLAGGSDTQYF. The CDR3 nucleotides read TGTGCCATCAGCCTAGCGGGGGGGTCAGATACGCAGTATTTT.